Following are 21 T cell receptor beta chains from one sample sequenced in a study of identical twins. TCRdb re-analysed the 5' RACE reads in MiXCR, keeping a single row per CDR3 protein. The data hold about 200,000 distinct CDR3 sequences, with 10% observed a single time. The sample consisted of memory T cells sorted from blood. The receptors shown here come from a man in his fifties in good health.

This clonotype was counted between two and nine times. The rearrangement joins TRBV5-1 to TRBJ2-7, with TRBD1 matching 7 bases. V trimming: 1 base; J trimming: 2 bases; junction bases outside the gene matches: 6. Germline V gene sequence: CDR1 SGHRS, CDR2 YFSETQ. CDR3 length equals 15 residues. CDR3 amino acids: CASSLRQGGPYEQYF. DNA for the CDR3: TGCGCCAGCAGCTTGCGTCAAGGGGGCCCCTACGAGCAGTACTTC. Full variable domain (outside the CDR3, taken from reference TRBV5-1 and TRBJ2-7): KAGVTQTPRYLIKTRGQQVTLSCSPISGHRSVSWYQQTPGQGLQFLFEYFSETQRNKGNFPGRFSGRQFSNSRSEMNVSTLELGDSALYLCASSLRQGGPYEQYFGPGTRLTVT.

This clonotype showed up many times. The rearrangement uses TRBV20-1 and TRBJ2-5; the D is unclear. The V gene lost 7 bases and the J gene lost 2 bases, with 14 bases spanning the gap. CDR1 and CDR2 from the germline V gene are DFQATT and SNEGSKA (reference sequence). The CDR3 covers 13 residues. CDR3 nucleotides: TGCAGTGATACCAGGCAAGCACAAGAGACCCAGTACTTC. Translated: CSDTRQAQETQYF.

V gene TRBV19 combines with J gene TRBJ1-2, with no clear D. The V and J ends lost 2 bases and 2 bases respectively, with 0 bases between them. Germline V lookup: CDR1 LNHDA, CDR2 SQIVND (reference sequence). The CDR3 covers 11 residues. CDR3 bases: TGTGCCAGTAGTATAAACTATGGCTACACCTTC. Its protein product is CASSINYGYTF.

This clonotype was detected ten times or more. This chain joins TRBV28 and TRBJ1-1; 8 positions match TRBD1. The V and J ends lost 2 bases and 11 bases, in that order; junction bases with no gene match: 7. The CDR3 has 13 residues. Germline V lookup: CDR1 MDHEN, CDR2 SYDVKM. CDR3 amino acids: CASSLVGDRRAFF. The CDR3 DNA sequence: TGTGCCAGCAGTTTAGTTGGGGACAGGCGGGCTTTCTTT.

This clonotype was counted a few times. The junction departs from the called germline gene at one end, perhaps through a read error. V gene TRBV29-1 combines with J gene TRBJ2-7; the match to TRBD1 covers 10 bases. Per the germline V gene, CDR1 is SQVTM and CDR2 is ANQGSEA. The CDR3 runs 13 residues. Here the CDR3 DNA reads TGCAGCGTTGAAGAGGGACAGGGGCCGCGGGCTACGTTC. This translates into CSVEEGQGPRATF.

This clonotype has ten or more counts. V usage is TRBV4-2 and J usage is TRBJ2-7; 9 positions agree with TRBD1. This CDR3 is built from 15 residues. The ends lost 0 bases at V and 4 bases at J; junction bases unmatched: 4. Germline CDR1 and CDR2: LGHNA and YNFKEQ. DNA of the CDR3: TGTGCCAGCAGCCAAGATGGACAGGGGAGTTACGAGCAGTACTTC. It yields the protein CASSQDGQGSYEQYF.

This clonotype has just a few counts. This rearrangement joins TRBV5-1 to TRBJ2-5; 7 bases agree with TRBD1. The CDR3 consists of 14 residues. Germline CDR1 and CDR2: SGHRS and YFSETQ. V was clipped by 2 bases and J by 3 bases; unmatched bases: 4. CDR3 sequence: CASSFGTEKETQYF. The CDR3 DNA reads as TGCGCCAGCAGCTTCGGGACAGAGAAAGAGACCCAGTACTTC.

This clonotype was seen only a few times. DNA for the CDR3: TGTGCCAGCAGCCTTCCGACCCAAGAGACCCAGTACTTC. Translation: CASSLPTQETQYF. The chain uses TRBV5-6 and TRBJ2-5; no definite D call. This CDR3 region has 13 residues. V lost 4 bases, J lost 1 base, and 8 bases lay in between. The germline gives CDR1 SGHDT, CDR2 YYEEEE.

This clonotype has a handful of counts. V is TRBV20-1 and J is TRBJ2-7, with D unresolved. The V gene lost 3 bases and the J gene lost 2 bases, with 11 bases spanning the gap. The CDR3 consists of 13 residues. Germline assignment: CDR1 DFQATT and CDR2 SNEGSKA (reference sequence). The CDR3 DNA reads TGCAGTGCTAGCGTCCCATTGACCTACGAGCAGTACTTC. Its translation is CSASVPLTYEQYF.

At least ten counts were recorded for this clonotype. This chain links TRBV4-2 with TRBJ2-4; tentatively, D is TRBD2 (6 bases). Germline assignment: CDR1 LGHNA and CDR2 YNFKEQ. Trimming took off 0 bases at V and 13 bases at J, with 13 bases between the two ends. This CDR3 has 13 amino acids. CDR3 in amino acids: CASSQDPTGGQYF. For the CDR3, the DNA is TGTGCCAGCAGCCAAGATCCAACCGGAGGGCAGTACTTC.

The V call is TRBV4-2, the J call TRBJ1-2; D uncertain. The V and J ends lost 0 bases and 1 base respectively, with 9 bases between them. The CDR3 is made up of 15 amino acids. CDR1 is LGHNA, CDR2 YNFKEQ, per germline. In DNA form, the CDR3 reads TGTGCCAGCAGCCAAGACCCTCGGGATAACTATGGCTACACCTTC. Its protein is CASSQDPRDNYGYTF.

This clonotype was counted only a few times. The DNA for the CDR3 is TGTGCCAGCAGCTTAGGGACGATCTCCTACAATGAGCAGTTCTTC. Amino acid sequence: CASSLGTISYNEQFF. J is TRBJ2-1 and V is TRBV7-9; D remains ambiguous. CDR3 length equals 15 residues. Between the trimmed V and J ends, which lost 1 base and 0 bases, there was a span of 7 bases. Germline V gene lookup returns CDR1 SEHNR and CDR2 FQNEAQ (reference sequence).

This clonotype showed up just a few times. The chain carries TRBV14 and TRBJ2-1, with D possibly called TRBD1 or TRBD2 (6 bases each). This CDR3 has 18 amino acids. Germline V gene sequence: CDR1 SGHDN, CDR2 FVKESK. V was shortened by 0 bases and J by 0 bases, with 15 bases between the two germline ends. The CDR3 region has the DNA TGTGCCAGCAGCCAAGATTTTGGGGGGCCACGCTCCTACAATGAGCAGTTCTTC. Translation: CASSQDFGGPRSYNEQFF.

This rearrangement joins TRBV27 to TRBJ2-7, with no clear D. The CDR3 length is 16 residues. With 3 bases removed from V and 1 base from J, the gap between germline ends came to 16 bases. CDR1 and CDR2 (germline): MNHEY, SMNVEV (reference sequence). The CDR3 DNA follows: TGTGCCAGCAGTTTGACCCCGGCGCAGCTATCCTACGAGCAGTACTTC. It encodes CASSLTPAQLSYEQYF.

This clonotype was observed at least ten times. The rearrangement joins TRBV28 to TRBJ2-1; TRBD2 matches 13 bases. CDR1 and CDR2 (germline): MDHEN, SYDVKM. The CDR3 consists of 17 residues. Trimming at V came to 5 bases and at J to 7 bases, leaving 11 bases not matched to a gene. The CDR3 DNA is TGTGCCAGCAGTCCGACTAGCGGGAGGACTCCTTGGAATGAGCAGTTCTTC. This sequence encodes CASSPTSGRTPWNEQFF.

V usage is TRBV12-3 or TRBV12-4 and J usage is TRBJ1-1; D is uncertain. Trimming stripped 8 bases from V and 0 bases from J, with 13 bases between. CDR3 length: 14 amino acids. The CDR3 sequence is CASRIRSMNTEAFF. The DNA for the CDR3 is TGTGCCAGCCGAATTAGATCCATGAACACTGAAGCTTTCTTT.

In this sample, this clonotype turned up a few times. The V gene is TRBV7-2, the J gene TRBJ1-2; D is possibly TRBD1 (5 bases). The CDR3 sequence is 13 residues long. V was trimmed by 4 bases and J by 4 bases, leaving 10 bases between them. CDR1 is SGHTA and CDR2 is FQGNSA in the germline V gene. This CDR3 is CASSSPGSYGYTF. CDR3 coding DNA: TGTGCCAGCAGCTCCCCAGGGAGCTATGGCTACACCTTC.

This clonotype appeared many times. The chain employs TRBV27 and TRBJ1-1, with 8 bases matching TRBD1. CDR3 length: 15 residues. V shed 3 bases, J shed 5 bases, and the junction held 8 bases outside the gene matches. Germline V gene sequence: CDR1 MNHEY, CDR2 SMNVEV (reference sequence). CDR3 in amino acids: CASSFGTGGWTEAFF. The CDR3, as DNA: TGTGCCAGCAGTTTCGGAACAGGGGGATGGACTGAAGCTTTCTTT.

The V and J genes are TRBV29-1 and TRBJ2-7; D might be TRBD1 or TRBD2, each matching 5 bases. Germline values: CDR1 SQVTM, CDR2 ANQGSEA. The germline V and J ends were trimmed by 3 bases and 0 bases, with 12 bases remaining between them. The CDR3 is 14 residues long. The CDR3 loop reads CSVDVGASSYEQYF. CDR3 DNA: TGCAGCGTTGATGTCGGGGCAAGCTCCTACGAGCAGTACTTC.

In this sample, this clonotype turned up a few times. Here the CDR3 DNA reads TGCGCCAGCAGCCTGGGACAGGGGGGGAATGAGCAGTTCTTC. This gives the protein CASSLGQGGNEQFF. The chain carries TRBV4-3 and TRBJ2-1; 11 bases map to TRBD1. From germline, CDR1 is LGHNA and CDR2 YSLEER. V lost 4 bases to trimming and J lost 7 bases; unmatched junction nucleotides: 3. This CDR3 region has 14 residues.

Comments on this clonotype: This may come from a read error, since a much larger clone is one base off. This chain joins TRBV20-1 and TRBJ2-3; D uncertain. In germline, CDR1 is DFQATT, CDR2 SNEGSKA (reference sequence). The length of the CDR3 is 19 residues. V dropped 1 base and J dropped 0 bases, with 23 bases sitting between them. CDR3 sequence (DNA): TGCAGTGCTAGAGTTCAGTGGGCACCCATCTCTCTTAGCACAGATACGCAGTATTTT. Translation gives CSARVQWAPISLSTDTQYF.